Listed here are 20 T cell receptor beta chains from one sample, sequenced in a study of regulatory T cells in long-lasting Graves disease. Time point reported: newly diagnosed GD, antithyroid drugs for less than 3 months. Researchers made the TCR library from RNA that was extracted from PBMCs. Relying on iRepertoire HTBI primers and Arm-PCR of CDR3 regions, the team built TCR beta libraries. TCRdb analysed the multiplex PCR reads with MiXCR anew, one entry per CDR3 protein. In the table there are about 560,000 distinct CDR3 sequences, about 16% of which are singletons. These records were also assigned to another study, of T cells in Graves' hyperthyroidism and ophthalmopathy.

The sequencing here drew on peripheral blood mononuclear cells (PBMCs), taken at new diagnosis, from a patient treated with antithyroid drugs. The receptors were gathered from a man aged 18 to 35 with Graves disease.

There are many counts of this clonotype. The J gene is TRBJ2-1, the V gene TRBV11-2; D is ambiguous. The length of the CDR3 is 16 residues. Trimming stripped 2 bases from V and 0 bases from J, with 11 bases between. Germline loops: CDR1 SGHAT, CDR2 FQNNGV. The CDR3 region is CASSLLGQSSYNEQFF. The CDR3 DNA reads TGTGCCAGCAGCTTACTTGGCCAGAGCTCCTACAATGAGCAGTTCTTC.

V is TRBV9 and J is TRBJ2-1; no clear D gene. CDR3 length: 13 residues. Trimming left V 0 bases short and J 5 bases short, with 6 bases between. CDR1 is SGDLS, CDR2 YYNGEE, per germline. The CDR3 DNA reads as TGTGCCAGCAGCGTAGTGACAAACAATGAGCAGTTCTTC. Protein: CASSVVTNNEQFF. Full variable domain (outside the CDR3, taken from reference TRBV9 and TRBJ2-1): DSGVTQTPKHLITATGQRVTLRCSPRSGDLSVYWYQQSLDQGLQFLIQYYNGEERAKGNILERFSAQQFPDLHSELNLSSLELGDSALYFCASSVVTNNEQFFGPGTRLTVL.

This clonotype was picked up many times. The chain is built from TRBV27 and TRBJ2-7; 13 bases are shared with TRBD2. V lost 6 bases to trimming and J lost 10 bases; unmatched junction nucleotides: 12. CDR3 length: 15 amino acids. Per the germline V gene, CDR1 is MNHEY and CDR2 is SMNVEV (reference sequence). The CDR3 nucleotides are TGTGCCAGCAGCCTGCAGGGACTAGCGGGGTCCAAACAGTACTTC. Translation gives CASSLQGLAGSKQYF.

The V call is TRBV15, the J call TRBJ1-2; D is unclear. Germline V CDR1 and CDR2: LNHNV, YYDKDF (reference sequence). V lost 0 bases, J lost 4 bases, and 6 bases lay in between. The CDR3 has 13 residues. CDR3 residues: CATSRDTVYGYTF. The CDR3 coding sequence is TGTGCCACCAGCAGAGATACAGTCTATGGCTACACCTTC.

This clonotype was picked up many times. This chain uses TRBV13 with TRBJ1-1, with D unresolved. The germline gives CDR1 PRHDT, CDR2 FYEKMQ (reference sequence). The V end lost 4 bases, the J end lost 4 bases, and 10 bases lay between the germline ends. This CDR3 has 13 residues. The CDR3 DNA follows: TGTGCCAGCAGCTCCTTGACGGGCACTGAAGCTTTCTTT. Encoded protein: CASSSLTGTEAFF.

V and J are TRBV20-1 and TRBJ1-2; no reliable D call. CDR1 is DFQATT, CDR2 SNEGSKA, per germline (reference sequence). CDR3 length: 12 amino acids. V gave up 5 bases and J gave up 8 bases, with 15 bases separating them. The CDR3 region has the DNA TGCAGTGCTTCGTCACAGAGCTGGGGCTACACCTTC. It encodes CSASSQSWGYTF.

This clonotype was recorded once. The junction shows a germline mismatch at one end, possibly a read error. This chain connects TRBV6-5 to TRBJ2-5, with a tentative D call TRBD2 (5 bases). The CDR3 runs to 12 residues. The germline gives CDR1 MNHEY, CDR2 SVGAGI. DNA of the CDR3: TGTGCCAGCAGTTACTCGAGGGAGACCCGGTACTTC. Amino acids: CASSYSRETRYF.

This clonotype occurred a few times. This chain connects TRBV6-1 to TRBJ2-1; D is unresolved. Per the germline V gene, CDR1 is MNHNS and CDR2 is SASEGT. The CDR3 totals 13 residues. Trimming cost V 4 bases and J 3 bases, with 7 bases left between them. CDR3 DNA sequence: TGTGCCAGCAGTGCTAGGAACTACAATGAGCAGTTCTTC. Protein sequence: CASSARNYNEQFF.

This clonotype has more than one count but fewer than ten. The chain recombines TRBV6-5 with TRBJ1-4; 7 nucleotides align to TRBD1. There are 14 residues in the CDR3. After removal of 2 bases from V and 6 bases from J, the junction contained 3 bases not matched to a gene. Germline V gives CDR1 MNHEY, CDR2 SVGAGI. The CDR3, as DNA: TGTGCCAGCAGTTACGAACAGGGGTATGAAAAACTGTTTTTT. Translated: CASSYEQGYEKLFF.

This clonotype was found many times. The chain combines TRBV11-1 with TRBJ2-1, with 9 bases lining up with TRBD2. This CDR3 region has 17 residues. V lost 4 bases and J lost 1; bases outside the gene matches: 8. Germline CDR1 and CDR2: SGHAT and FQDESV (reference sequence). CDR3: CASSSAGGRVSYNEQFF. The CDR3 DNA reads TGTGCCAGCAGCTCGGCCGGCGGGAGGGTTTCCTACAATGAGCAGTTCTTC.

The CDR3 region is CSASVQRASYEQYF. DNA of the CDR3: TGCAGTGCTAGTGTGCAGCGGGCCTCCTACGAGCAGTACTTC. The chain employs TRBV20-1 and TRBJ2-7, with D possibly TRBD2 on 6 matching bases. CDR3 length equals 14 residues. Germline V gene sequence: CDR1 DFQATT, CDR2 SNEGSKA (reference sequence). V lost 3 bases to trimming and J lost 0 bases, with 12 bases between them.

As regards this clonotype: One end of the junction varies from germline; a read error may be responsible. This chain uses TRBV4-1 with TRBJ2-7, with D perhaps matching TRBD1 (5 bases). The CDR3 totals 12 residues. Germline V gene lookup returns CDR1 MGHRA and CDR2 YSYEKL. For the CDR3, the DNA is TGCGCCAGCAGCCAAGGGGGCAGGTCAGCCGTCTTC. This sequence encodes CASSQGGRSAVF.

The chain uses TRBV6-1 and TRBJ2-7; D not resolved. Germline CDR1 reads MNHNS; CDR2 reads SASEGT. The CDR3 runs 13 residues. V was cut by 1 base and J by 6 bases, with 10 bases left in between. The CDR3 nucleotides read TGTGCCAGCAGTGAAGGAAGTCACGGCGAGCAGTACTTC. It encodes CASSEGSHGEQYF.

The rearrangement links TRBV4-1 to TRBJ1-1; the D gene is possibly TRBD1 (6 bases). The V gene lost 0 bases and the J gene lost 0 bases, with 11 bases spanning the gap. The CDR3 has 16 residues. Looked up from germline, CDR1 is MGHRA and CDR2 is YSYEKL. CDR3 nucleotide sequence: TGCGCCAGCAGCCAAGAAAACCAGGGGTTGAACACTGAAGCTTTCTTT. It encodes CASSQENQGLNTEAFF.

This chain connects TRBV7-8 to TRBJ2-3; 8 bases align to TRBD2. CDR3 length: 19 amino acids. From germline, CDR1 is SGHVS and CDR2 FQNEAQ. With V trimmed by 5 bases and J by 0 bases, 16 bases remained unmatched. CDR3 DNA: TGTGCCAGCAGCCCCTTTCAGCTGGCGGGAGGACCAAGCACAGATACGCAGTATTTT. This gives the protein CASSPFQLAGGPSTDTQYF.

This rearrangement joins TRBV29-1 to TRBJ1-5; D gene unclear. This CDR3 is built from 12 residues. CDR1 is SQVTM, CDR2 ANQGSEA, per germline. Deletions cut 7 bases from V and 4 bases from J, with 11 bases between. This CDR3 reads CSEPGTNQPQHF. The DNA for the CDR3 is TGCAGCGAACCGGGAACTAATCAGCCCCAGCATTTT. Drawing the rest from reference TRBV29-1 and TRBJ1-5, the complete variable domain is SAVISQKPSRDICQRGTSLTIQCQVDSQVTMMFWYRQQPGQSLTLIATANQGSEATYESGFVIDKFPISRPNLTFSTLTVSNMSPEDSSIYLCSEPGTNQPQHFGDGTRLSIL.

The table lists this clonotype with many counts. The V call is TRBV7-9, the J call TRBJ2-7; 7 positions agree with TRBD1. This CDR3 spans 15 amino acids. CDR1 is SEHNR and CDR2 is FQNEAQ in the germline V gene (reference sequence). Trimming took 7 bases from V and 1 from J; bases not matched to a gene: 10. CDR3 coding DNA: TGTGCCAGCAAGTCCGGGACAGCTGATTCCTACGAGCAGTACTTC. Its translation: CASKSGTADSYEQYF.

The CDR3 bases are TGTGCCAGCAGCTCAACCGGACTAGCCGGACTTCAGTTCTTC. Protein product: CASSSTGLAGLQFF. This chain connects TRBV7-9 to TRBJ2-1, with 8 nucleotides matching TRBD2. The CDR3 is made up of 14 amino acids. The ends lost 4 bases at V and 13 bases at J; junction bases unmatched: 12. Germline lookup yields CDR1 SEHNR and CDR2 FQNEAQ (reference sequence).

This clonotype came up many times. The chain is built from TRBV27 and TRBJ2-2, with 13 bases fitting TRBD2. The CDR3 length is 15 residues. Trimming removed 5 bases from V and 5 bases from J; junction bases left unmatched: 2. Germline-derived CDR1 and CDR2 are MNHEY and SMNVEV (reference sequence). The CDR3 nucleotides are TGTGCCAGCAGTAGACTAGCGGGAGGTACCGGGGAGCTGTTTTTT. Protein: CASSRLAGGTGELFF.

The V and J genes are TRBV3-1 and TRBJ1-2; 10 bases are a match to TRBD1. The ends lost 4 bases at V and 5 bases at J; junction bases unmatched: 10. Germline values: CDR1 LGHDT, CDR2 YNNKEL (reference sequence). CDR3 length: 16 residues. The CDR3 sequence is CASSLGTGDIMYGYTF. The DNA for the CDR3 is TGTGCCAGCAGCCTCGGGACAGGGGATATAATGTATGGCTACACCTTC.